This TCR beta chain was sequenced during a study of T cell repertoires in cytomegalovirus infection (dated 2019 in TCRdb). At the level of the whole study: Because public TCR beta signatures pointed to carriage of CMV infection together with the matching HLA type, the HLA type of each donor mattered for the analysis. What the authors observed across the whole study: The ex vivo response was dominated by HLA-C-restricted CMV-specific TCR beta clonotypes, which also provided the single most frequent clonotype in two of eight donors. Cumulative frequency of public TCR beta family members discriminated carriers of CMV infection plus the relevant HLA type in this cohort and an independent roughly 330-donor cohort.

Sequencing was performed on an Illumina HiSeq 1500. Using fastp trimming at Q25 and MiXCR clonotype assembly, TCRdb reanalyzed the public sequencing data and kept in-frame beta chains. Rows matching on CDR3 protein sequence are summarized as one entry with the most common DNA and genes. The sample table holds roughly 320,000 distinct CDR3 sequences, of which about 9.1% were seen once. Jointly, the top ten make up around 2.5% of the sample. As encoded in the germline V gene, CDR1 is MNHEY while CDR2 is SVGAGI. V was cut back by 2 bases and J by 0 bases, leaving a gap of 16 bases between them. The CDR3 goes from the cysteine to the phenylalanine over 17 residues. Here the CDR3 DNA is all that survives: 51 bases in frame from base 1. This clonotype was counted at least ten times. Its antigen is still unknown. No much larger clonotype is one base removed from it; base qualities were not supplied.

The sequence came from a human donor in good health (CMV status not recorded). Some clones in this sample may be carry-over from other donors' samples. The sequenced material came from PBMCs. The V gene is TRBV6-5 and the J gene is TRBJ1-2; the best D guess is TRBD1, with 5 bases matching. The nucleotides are TGTGCCAGCAGTTACCAGGGACCAGTTCTCCCTAACTATGGCTACACCTTC. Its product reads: CASSYQGPVLPNYGYTF.